What follows is one T cell receptor (beta chain) and its context. This clone's antigen is unknown. Base quality data are lacking; no much larger clone is found one base away. V was cut back by 6 bases and J by 2 bases, leaving a gap of 11 bases between them. The CDR3 runs 14 amino acids, cysteine and phenylalanine included. Only CDR3 DNA remains: 42 bases, in frame from the first base. CDR1 ENHRY and CDR2 SYGVKD were looked up in the germline V gene. Library prep was done by the immunoSEQ multiplex PCR assay. In its TCRdb copy, this immuneACCESS table keeps in-frame sequences only and misses some clones. Where compared with another copy, unresolved V genes explain less than half of these, and the others have no known cause. The sample table records 70,000 to 75,000 clones; over 90% of these occur just once. Together, the top ten hold more than 0.25% of the sample. This sample is part of a study of technical replicates of blood from a few donors (TCRdb year 2017).

Sequenced: T cells isolated from PBMCs. This clonotype was sampled from a human donor in good health. Rearrangement joined TRBV10-3 to TRBJ1-5; a tentative D match to TRBD1 spans 6 bases. CDR3 sequence: CAIRQGLGNQPQHF. The nucleotide sequence reads TGTGCCATCAGACAGGGTTTAGGCAATCAGCCCCAGCATTTT.